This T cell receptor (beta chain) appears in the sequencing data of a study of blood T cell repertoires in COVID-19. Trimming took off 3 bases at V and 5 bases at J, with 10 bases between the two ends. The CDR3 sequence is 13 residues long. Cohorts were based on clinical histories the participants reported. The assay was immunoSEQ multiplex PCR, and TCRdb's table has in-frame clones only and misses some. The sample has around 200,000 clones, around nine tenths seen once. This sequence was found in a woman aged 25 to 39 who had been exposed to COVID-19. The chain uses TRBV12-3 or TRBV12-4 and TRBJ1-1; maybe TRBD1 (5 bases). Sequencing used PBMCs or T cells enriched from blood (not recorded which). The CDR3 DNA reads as TGTGCCAGCAGTTTGGAGGGGAGGACTGAAGCTTTCTTT. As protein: CASSLEGRTEAFF.